This T cell receptor (beta chain) was captured in a study of blood T cell repertoires in COVID-19. The repertoire was sequenced with immunoSEQ multiplex PCR; TCRdb's copy has only in-frame clones and lacks some. Of more than 75,000 clones detected, 80% to 90% appear once; the ten largest clones hold approximately 5.1%. Germline V gene lookup returns CDR1 SGHDT and CDR2 YYEEEE. The V end was cut by 1 base, the J end by 8 bases, with 6 bases between. CDR3 length: 11 residues. Material: peripheral blood. The chain employs TRBV5-6 and TRBJ1-2; D gene uncertain. This TCR came from a woman aged 80 or older with acute or convalescent COVID-19. The chain's CDR3 is CASSLSAGYTF. Here the CDR3 DNA reads TGTGCCAGCAGCTTGTCCGCGGGCTACACCTTC.